The clone carrying this TCR beta chain was counted at least ten times. Looked up from germline, CDR1 is SGHRS and CDR2 is YFSETQ. The CDR3 totals 14 residues. The V gene lost 0 bases and the J gene lost 6 bases, with 9 bases spanning the gap. The data were taken from a study of T-cell reconstitution after alpha-beta-depleted transplantation in children. Library preparation (for TCRbeta) was performed with unique molecular identifiers. TCRdb processed the PCR reads anew with MiXCR; each CDR3 protein has one entry. The table records 480,000 or so distinct CDR3 sequences, over 9.5% of them present only once.

Source: PBMCs, taken before TCRalphabeta/CD19-depleted stem cell transplant. The V and J genes are TRBV5-1 and TRBJ2-2, with D unresolved. This receptor was taken from a child aged 2-9 years with inherited bone marrow failure, due to receive a stem cell transplant. DNA of the CDR3: TGCGCCAGCAGCTTGGGGTCGGGTGCCGGGGAGCTGTTTTTT. This codes for CASSLGSGAGELFF.